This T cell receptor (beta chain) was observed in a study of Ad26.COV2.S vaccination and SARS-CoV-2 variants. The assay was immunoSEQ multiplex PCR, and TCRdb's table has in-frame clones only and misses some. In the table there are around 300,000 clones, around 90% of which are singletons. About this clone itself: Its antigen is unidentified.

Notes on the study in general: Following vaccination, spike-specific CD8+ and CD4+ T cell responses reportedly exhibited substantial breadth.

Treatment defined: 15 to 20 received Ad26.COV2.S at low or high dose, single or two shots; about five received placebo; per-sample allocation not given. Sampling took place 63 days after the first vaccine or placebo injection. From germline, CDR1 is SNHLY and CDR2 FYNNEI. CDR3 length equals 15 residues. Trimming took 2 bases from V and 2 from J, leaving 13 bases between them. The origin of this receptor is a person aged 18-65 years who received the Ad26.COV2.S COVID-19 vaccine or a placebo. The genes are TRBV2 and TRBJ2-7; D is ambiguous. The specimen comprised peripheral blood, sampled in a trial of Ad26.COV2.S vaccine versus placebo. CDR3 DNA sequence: TGTGCCAGCAGTGAAAGGCAGGTTGGGGCCTACGAGCAGTACTTC. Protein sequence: CASSERQVGAYEQYF.